The 19 T cell receptor beta chains below all came from one sample that was sequenced in a study of blood T cell repertoires in COVID-19. Assay: immunoSEQ multiplex PCR; the TCRdb copy retains only in-frame clones and omits some. The table records some 250,000 clones, over 75% of them present only once. The specimen was peripheral blood. The receptors were sampled from a human donor in a cohort sampled during active COVID-19.

This clone occurred once. The chain is built from TRBV4-1 and TRBJ2-3; TRBD2 agrees at 10 bases. The germline CDR1 and CDR2 sequences are MGHRA and YSYEKL. This CDR3 has 17 residues. Trimming removed 3 bases from V and 1 base from J; junction bases left unmatched: 7. CDR3 coding DNA: TGCGCCAGCAGCCACAAGGGTGGACTAGCGGGCACAGATACGCAGTATTTT. It yields the protein CASSHKGGLAGTDTQYF.

This chain's CDR3 is CASSYPQGAGQPQHF. CDR3 in DNA: TGTGCCAGCAGTTATCCACAGGGGGCCGGGCAGCCCCAGCATTTT. The chain combines TRBV28 with TRBJ1-5; 9 bases are shared with TRBD1. CDR1 MDHEN and CDR2 SYDVKM come from the germline V gene. This CDR3 has 15 residues. With 4 bases clipped from V and 7 bases from J, the junction kept 8 bases outside the gene matches.

The V call is TRBV5-6, the J call TRBJ2-7; 9 positions agree with TRBD1. CDR3 length: 15 amino acids. The germline CDR1 and CDR2 sequences are SGHDT and YYEEEE. J lost 3 bases, V lost 4 bases, and 8 bases had no gene match. As DNA, the CDR3 is TGTGCCAGCAGCCTACAGGGGGCTTTCATCTACGAGCAGTACTTC. Encoded protein: CASSLQGAFIYEQYF.

This chain joins TRBV7-9 and TRBJ1-6, with D perhaps matching TRBD1 (5 bases). The germline V gene encodes CDR1 SEHNR and CDR2 FQNEAQ (reference sequence). Trimming pared 1 base from V and 7 bases from J, leaving 14 bases between. The CDR3 consists of 16 residues. CDR3 loop: CASSLGAPGGNSPLHF. The CDR3 DNA reads TGTGCCAGCAGCTTAGGGGCCCCGGGGGGAAATTCACCCCTCCACTTT.

The CDR3 reads CASSLLAGGKDTQYF. The CDR3 nucleotides read TGCGCCAGCAGCTTACTAGCGGGGGGGAAAGATACGCAGTATTTT. The chain is built from TRBV5-1 and TRBJ2-3, with TRBD2 matching over 13 bases. Germline CDR1 is SGHRS and CDR2 is YFSETQ. V was pared by 2 bases and J by 5 bases, with 2 bases of the junction left unmatched. This CDR3 is built from 15 residues.

The V gene is TRBV14, the J gene TRBJ1-3; TRBD1 aligns across 9 bases. The junction had 7 bases not matched to a gene; V was cut back by 0 bases and J by 4 bases. The CDR3 runs to 17 residues. From germline, CDR1 is SGHDN and CDR2 FVKESK. CDR3 in DNA: TGTGCCAGCAGCCAAGATACCGGACAGGGGCAAGGAAACACCATATATTTT. This translates into CASSQDTGQGQGNTIYF.

The V and J genes are TRBV24-1 and TRBJ2-1; TRBD2 matches at 12 bases. Germline CDR1 reads KGHDR; CDR2 reads SFDVKD. The CDR3 consists of 16 residues. V trimming: 4 bases; J trimming: 7 bases; junction bases outside the gene matches: 7. CDR3 in amino acids: CATSDRLAGARNEQFF. The CDR3 DNA follows: TGTGCCACCAGTGACCGACTAGCGGGAGCGAGGAATGAGCAGTTCTTC.

The V gene is TRBV6-5, the J gene TRBJ2-7, with 10 bases lining up with TRBD1. Germline CDR1 and CDR2: MNHEY and SVGAGI. V lost 3 bases and J lost 0; bases outside the gene matches: 2. This CDR3 contains 15 residues. The CDR3 is CASSYRDRGSYEQYF. The CDR3 region has the DNA TGTGCCAGCAGTTATCGGGACAGGGGCTCCTACGAGCAGTACTTC.

The chain couples TRBV19 to TRBJ1-5; possibly TRBD1 for D (5 bases). Trimming removed 7 bases at V and 3 bases at J, with 10 bases between. Germline V gives CDR1 LNHDA, CDR2 SQIVND (reference sequence). The CDR3 runs 13 residues. The CDR3 here is CASTGAFNQPQHF. DNA for the CDR3: TGTGCCAGTACTGGGGCATTCAATCAGCCCCAGCATTTT.

The CDR3: CASSEFGSRQETQYF. The CDR3 DNA follows: TGTGCCAGCAGTGAGTTCGGGAGTCGACAAGAGACCCAGTACTTC. V and J are TRBV25-1 and TRBJ2-5; maybe TRBD2 (6 bases). Germline V gene lookup returns CDR1 MGHDK and CDR2 SYGVNS. The CDR3 has 15 amino acids. Trimming removed 3 bases from V and 2 bases from J, with 13 bases in between.

V gene TRBV19 combines with J gene TRBJ2-7; TRBD2 is a possible D gene (6 bases). Trimming shortened V by 5 bases and J by 2 bases, and 13 bases separated the two germline ends. Germline V CDR1 and CDR2: LNHDA, SQIVND (reference sequence). CDR3 length: 14 residues. CDR3: CASSLGPGAYEQYF. CDR3 sequence (DNA): TGTGCCAGTAGTCTCGGACCGGGAGCCTACGAGCAGTACTTC. The full variable domain, completed using reference TRBV19 and TRBJ2-7, is DGGITQSPKYLFRKEGQNVTLSCEQNLNHDAMYWYRQDPGQGLRLIYYSQIVNDFQKGDIAEGYSVSREKKESFPLTVTSAQKNPTAFYLCASSLGPGAYEQYFGPGTRLTVT.

A word on this clone: This sample includes further DNA sequences coding for the same CDR3. This chain uses TRBV29-1 with TRBJ2-5, with a weak D call TRBD2 (7 bases). The CDR3 runs to 14 residues. The germline CDR1 and CDR2 sequences are SQVTM and ANQGSEA. The V and J ends lost 0 bases and 4 bases respectively, with 12 bases between them. This CDR3 reads CSVEDRGAGETQYF. DNA for the CDR3: TGCAGCGTTGAAGATCGGGGGGCCGGAGAGACCCAGTACTTC.

The chain employs TRBV30 and TRBJ1-5; 7 nucleotides agree with TRBD1. With V trimmed by 0 bases and J by 5 bases, 1 base remained unmatched. This CDR3 is 13 amino acids long. Germline V gene sequence: CDR1 GTSNPN, CDR2 SVGIG (reference sequence). The CDR3 spells CAWSVDRDQPQHF. As DNA, the CDR3 is TGTGCCTGGAGTGTAGACAGGGATCAGCCCCAGCATTTT.

This clone has more than one count but fewer than ten. V is TRBV11-2 and J is TRBJ1-3; unclear D gene. Germline-derived CDR1 and CDR2 are SGHAT and FQNNGV. Trimming pared 4 bases from V and 9 bases from J, leaving 13 bases between. The CDR3 extends over 13 amino acids. The CDR3 nucleotides are TGTGCCAGCAGCTCCCTTCGGGAATCCACCATATATTTT. Encoded protein: CASSSLRESTIYF.

This sequence joins TRBV19 and TRBJ2-3; 10 bases line up with TRBD2. Germline V gene sequence: CDR1 LNHDA, CDR2 SQIVND (reference sequence). The CDR3 runs to 18 residues. Trimming cost V 5 bases and J 6 bases; bases outside gene matches: 17. This CDR3 reads CASSPSHPSGRAPDTQYF. Written as DNA, the CDR3 is TGTGCCAGTAGTCCCTCTCACCCTAGCGGGAGAGCCCCGGATACGCAGTATTTT. The variable domain in full, with the rest retrieved from reference TRBV19 and TRBJ2-3, is DGGITQSPKYLFRKEGQNVTLSCEQNLNHDAMYWYRQDPGQGLRLIYYSQIVNDFQKGDIAEGYSVSREKKESFPLTVTSAQKNPTAFYLCASSPSHPSGRAPDTQYFGPGTRLTVL.

V gene TRBV24-1 combines with J gene TRBJ2-7; perhaps TRBD2 as D (5 bases). The V end was cut by 9 bases, the J end by 0 bases, with 8 bases between. The V gene's germline CDR1 is KGHDR and CDR2 SFDVKD. This CDR3 region has 12 residues. The CDR3 DNA reads as TGTGCCACCCGGGGTTTCTCCTACGAGCAGTACTTC. Amino acid sequence: CATRGFSYEQYF.

The chain combines TRBV7-9 with TRBJ2-7; D is perhaps TRBD1 (6 bases). Trimming shortened V by 5 bases and J by 1 base, and 12 bases separated the two germline ends. CDR3 length: 14 amino acids. In germline, CDR1 is SEHNR, CDR2 FQNEAQ (reference sequence). As DNA, the CDR3 is TGTGCCAGCAGCCGACAGGTCCCATCCTACGAGCAGTACTTC. Translation: CASSRQVPSYEQYF.

Turning to this clone: Other DNA sequences in the sample encode the same CDR3. The chain recombines TRBV27 with TRBJ2-7; D is possibly TRBD2 (6 bases). V lost 6 bases to trimming and J lost 4 bases, with 7 bases between them. Germline V lookup: CDR1 MNHEY, CDR2 SMNVEV (reference sequence). This CDR3 contains 11 residues. The CDR3 nucleotides read TGTGCCAGCAGGGGGGGTTACGAGCAGTACTTC. This translates into CASRGGYEQYF.

V usage is TRBV6-5 and J usage is TRBJ2-1; no clear D gene. V lost 0 bases, J lost 4 bases, and 4 bases lay in between. This CDR3 has 13 residues. Germline V gene sequence: CDR1 MNHEY, CDR2 SVGAGI. For the CDR3, the DNA is TGTGCCAGCAGTTACTCAGAGTACAATGAGCAGTTCTTC. Translation gives CASSYSEYNEQFF.